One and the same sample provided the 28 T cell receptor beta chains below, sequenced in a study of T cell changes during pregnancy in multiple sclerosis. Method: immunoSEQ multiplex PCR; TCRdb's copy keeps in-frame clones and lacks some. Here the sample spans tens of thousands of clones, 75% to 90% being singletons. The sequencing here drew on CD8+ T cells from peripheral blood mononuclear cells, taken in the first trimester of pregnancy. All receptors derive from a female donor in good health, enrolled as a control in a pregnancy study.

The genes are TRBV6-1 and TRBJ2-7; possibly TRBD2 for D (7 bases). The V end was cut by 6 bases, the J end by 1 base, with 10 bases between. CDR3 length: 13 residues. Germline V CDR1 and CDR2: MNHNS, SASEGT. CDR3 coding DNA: TGTGCCAGCAGGGGGGGGCTTTCCTACGAGCAGTACTTC. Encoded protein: CASRGGLSYEQYF.

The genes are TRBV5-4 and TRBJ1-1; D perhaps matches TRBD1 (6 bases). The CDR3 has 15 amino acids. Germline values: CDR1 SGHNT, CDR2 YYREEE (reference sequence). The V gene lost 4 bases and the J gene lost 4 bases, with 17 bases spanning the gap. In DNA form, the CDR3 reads TGTGCCAGCAGCCGGGGATGGGGGCCGGGCACTGAAGCTTTCTTT. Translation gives CASSRGWGPGTEAFF.

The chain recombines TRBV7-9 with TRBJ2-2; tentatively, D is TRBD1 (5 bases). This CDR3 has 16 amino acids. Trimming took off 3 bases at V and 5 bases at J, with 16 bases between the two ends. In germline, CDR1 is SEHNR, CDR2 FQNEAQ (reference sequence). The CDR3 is CASSLVRARSTGELFF. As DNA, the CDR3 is TGTGCCAGCAGCTTGGTCAGGGCACGTTCGACCGGGGAGCTGTTTTTT.

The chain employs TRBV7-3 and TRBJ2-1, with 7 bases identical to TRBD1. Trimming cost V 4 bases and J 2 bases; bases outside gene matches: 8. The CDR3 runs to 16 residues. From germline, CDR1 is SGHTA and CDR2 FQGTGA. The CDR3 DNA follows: TGTGCCAGCAGCTCCATGGACAGGTCGCCCTACAATGAGCAGTTCTTC. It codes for CASSSMDRSPYNEQFF.

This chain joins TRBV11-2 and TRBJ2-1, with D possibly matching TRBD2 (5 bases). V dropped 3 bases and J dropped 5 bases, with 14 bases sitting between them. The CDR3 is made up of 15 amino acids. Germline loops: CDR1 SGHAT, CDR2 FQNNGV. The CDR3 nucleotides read TGTGCCAGCAGCTTTCCCGGGGTCAATAACAATGAGCAGTTCTTC. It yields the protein CASSFPGVNNNEQFF.

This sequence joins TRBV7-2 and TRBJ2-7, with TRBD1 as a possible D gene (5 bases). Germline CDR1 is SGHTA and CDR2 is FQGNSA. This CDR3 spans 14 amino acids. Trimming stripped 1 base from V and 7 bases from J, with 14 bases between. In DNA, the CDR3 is TGTGCCAGCAGCTTAGTATCAGGGTCAGGTGAGCAGTACTTC. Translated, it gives CASSLVSGSGEQYF. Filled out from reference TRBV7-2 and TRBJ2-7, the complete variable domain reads GAGVSQSPSNKVTEKGKDVELRCDPISGHTALYWYRQSLGQGLEFLIYFQGNSAPDKSGLPSDRFSAERTGGSVSTLTIQRTQQEDSAVYLCASSLVSGSGEQYFGPGTRLTVT.

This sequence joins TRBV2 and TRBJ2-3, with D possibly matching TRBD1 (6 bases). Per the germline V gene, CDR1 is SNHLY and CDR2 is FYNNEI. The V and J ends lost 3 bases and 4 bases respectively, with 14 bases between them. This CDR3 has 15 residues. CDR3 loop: CASSDPSQGPDTQYF. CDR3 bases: TGTGCCAGCAGTGACCCTTCGCAGGGGCCAGATACGCAGTATTTT.

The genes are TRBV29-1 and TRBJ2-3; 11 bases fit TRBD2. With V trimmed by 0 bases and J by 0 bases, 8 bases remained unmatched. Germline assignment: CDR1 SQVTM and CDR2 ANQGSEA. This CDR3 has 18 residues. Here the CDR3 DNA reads TGCAGCGTTGAAGATCTAGCGGGGGGTACTATTAGCACAGATACGCAGTATTTT. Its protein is CSVEDLAGGTISTDTQYF.

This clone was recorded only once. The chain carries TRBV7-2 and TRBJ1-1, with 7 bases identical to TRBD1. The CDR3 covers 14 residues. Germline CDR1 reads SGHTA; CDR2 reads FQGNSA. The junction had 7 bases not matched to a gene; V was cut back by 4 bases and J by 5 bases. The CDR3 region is CASSWTGPRTEAFF. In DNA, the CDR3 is TGTGCCAGCAGCTGGACAGGACCGAGGACTGAAGCTTTCTTT.

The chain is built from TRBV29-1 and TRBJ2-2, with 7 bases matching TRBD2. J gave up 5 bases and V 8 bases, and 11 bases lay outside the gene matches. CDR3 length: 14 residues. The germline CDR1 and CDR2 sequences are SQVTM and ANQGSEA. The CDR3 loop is CSTVGGVGTGELFF. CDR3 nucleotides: TGCAGCACAGTGGGAGGGGTTGGAACCGGGGAGCTGTTTTTT.

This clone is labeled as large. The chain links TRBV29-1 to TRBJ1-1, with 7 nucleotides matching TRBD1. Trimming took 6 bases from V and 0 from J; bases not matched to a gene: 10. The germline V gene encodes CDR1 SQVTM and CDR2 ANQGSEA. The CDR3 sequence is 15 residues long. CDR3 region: CSVVDRRIMNTEAFF. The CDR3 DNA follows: TGCAGCGTAGTGGACAGGAGAATCATGAACACTGAAGCTTTCTTT. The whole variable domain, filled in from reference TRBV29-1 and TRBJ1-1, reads SAVISQKPSRDICQRGTSLTIQCQVDSQVTMMFWYRQQPGQSLTLIATANQGSEATYESGFVIDKFPISRPNLTFSTLTVSNMSPEDSSIYLCSVVDRRIMNTEAFFGQGTRLTVV.

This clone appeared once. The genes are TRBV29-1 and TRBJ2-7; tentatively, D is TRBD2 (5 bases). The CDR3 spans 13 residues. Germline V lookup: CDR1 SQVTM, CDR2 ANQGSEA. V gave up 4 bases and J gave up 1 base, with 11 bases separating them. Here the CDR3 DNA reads TGCAGCGTTGTCCTAGCTGTATCCTACGAGCAGTACTTC. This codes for CSVVLAVSYEQYF.

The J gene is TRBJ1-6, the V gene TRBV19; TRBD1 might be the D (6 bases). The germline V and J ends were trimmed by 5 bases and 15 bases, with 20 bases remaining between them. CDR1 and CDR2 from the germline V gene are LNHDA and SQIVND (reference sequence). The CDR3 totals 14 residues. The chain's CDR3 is CASSAGTRIGDLHF. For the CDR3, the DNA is TGTGCCAGTAGTGCCGGGACACGGATCGGCGACCTCCACTTT.

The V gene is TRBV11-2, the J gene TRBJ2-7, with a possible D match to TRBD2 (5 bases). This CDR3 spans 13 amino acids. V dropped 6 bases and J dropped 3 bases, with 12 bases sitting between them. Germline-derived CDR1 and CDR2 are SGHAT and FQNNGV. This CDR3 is CASRPRGIYEQYF. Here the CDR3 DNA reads TGTGCCAGCAGACCCCGAGGGATCTACGAGCAGTACTTC.

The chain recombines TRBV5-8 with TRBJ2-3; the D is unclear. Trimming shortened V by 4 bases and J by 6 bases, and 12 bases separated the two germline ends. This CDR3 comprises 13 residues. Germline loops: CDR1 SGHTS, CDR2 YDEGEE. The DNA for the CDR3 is TGTGCCAGCAGCATGATAGCCCAGGATACGCAGTATTTT. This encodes CASSMIAQDTQYF.

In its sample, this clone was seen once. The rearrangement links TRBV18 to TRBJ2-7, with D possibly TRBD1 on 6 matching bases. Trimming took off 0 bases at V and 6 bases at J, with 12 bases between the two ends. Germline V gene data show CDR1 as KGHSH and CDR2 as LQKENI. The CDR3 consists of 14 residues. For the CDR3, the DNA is TGTGCCAGCTCACCACCCAGACAGGACCGCGAGCAGTACTTC. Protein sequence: CASSPPRQDREQYF.

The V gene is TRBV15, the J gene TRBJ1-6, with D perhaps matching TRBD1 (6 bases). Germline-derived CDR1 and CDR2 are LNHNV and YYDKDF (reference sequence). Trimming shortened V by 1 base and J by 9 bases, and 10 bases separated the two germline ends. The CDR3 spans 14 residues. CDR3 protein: CATSRGGGGSPLHF. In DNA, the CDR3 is TGTGCCACCAGCAGAGGAGGGGGTGGTTCACCCCTCCACTTT.

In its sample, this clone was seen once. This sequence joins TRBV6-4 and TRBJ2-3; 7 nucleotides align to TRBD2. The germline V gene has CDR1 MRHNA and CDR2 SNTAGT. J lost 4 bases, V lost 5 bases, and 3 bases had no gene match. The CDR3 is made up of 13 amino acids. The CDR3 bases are TGTGCCAGCAGTATCGGGGGGTCAGATACGCAGTATTTT. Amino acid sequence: CASSIGGSDTQYF.

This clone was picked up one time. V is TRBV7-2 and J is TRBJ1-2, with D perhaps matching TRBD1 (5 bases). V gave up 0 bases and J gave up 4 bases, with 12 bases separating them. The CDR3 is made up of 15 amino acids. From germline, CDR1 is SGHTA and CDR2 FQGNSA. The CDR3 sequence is CASSLAPGDVYGYTF. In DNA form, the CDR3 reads TGTGCCAGCAGCTTAGCGCCGGGGGACGTCTATGGCTACACCTTC.

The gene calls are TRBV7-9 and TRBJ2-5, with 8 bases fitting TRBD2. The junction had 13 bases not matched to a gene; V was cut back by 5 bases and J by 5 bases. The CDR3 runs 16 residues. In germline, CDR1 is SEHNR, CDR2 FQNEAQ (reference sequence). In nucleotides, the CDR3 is TGTGCCAGCAGCCCCCCGATACAGGGACTAGGGGAGACCCAGTACTTC. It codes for CASSPPIQGLGETQYF.

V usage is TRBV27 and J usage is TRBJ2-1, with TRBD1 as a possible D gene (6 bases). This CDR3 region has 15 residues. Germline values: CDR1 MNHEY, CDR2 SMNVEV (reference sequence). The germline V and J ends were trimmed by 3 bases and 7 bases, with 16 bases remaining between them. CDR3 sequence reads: CASSLVRGHGNEQFF. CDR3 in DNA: TGTGCCAGCAGTTTGGTCAGGGGCCACGGGAATGAGCAGTTCTTC.

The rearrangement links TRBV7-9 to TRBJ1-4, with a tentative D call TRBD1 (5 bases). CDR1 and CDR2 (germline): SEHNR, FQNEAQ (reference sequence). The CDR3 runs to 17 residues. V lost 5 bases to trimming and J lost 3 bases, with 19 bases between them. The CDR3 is CASSPQLATDPNEKLFF. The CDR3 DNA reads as TGTGCCAGCAGCCCACAACTCGCGACAGACCCTAATGAAAAACTGTTTTTT.

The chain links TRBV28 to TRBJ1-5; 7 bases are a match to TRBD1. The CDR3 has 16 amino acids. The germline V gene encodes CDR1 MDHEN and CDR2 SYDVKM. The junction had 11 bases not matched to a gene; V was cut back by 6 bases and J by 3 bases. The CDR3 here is CASSPRDRGPNQPQHF. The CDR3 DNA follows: TGTGCCAGCAGCCCAAGGGACAGAGGGCCCAATCAGCCCCAGCATTTT.

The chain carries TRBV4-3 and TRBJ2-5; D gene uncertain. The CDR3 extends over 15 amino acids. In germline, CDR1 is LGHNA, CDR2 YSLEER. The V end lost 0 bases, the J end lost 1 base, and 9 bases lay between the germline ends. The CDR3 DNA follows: TGCGCCAGCAGCCAAGATCGGCGGCCCCAAGAGACCCAGTACTTC. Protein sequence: CASSQDRRPQETQYF.

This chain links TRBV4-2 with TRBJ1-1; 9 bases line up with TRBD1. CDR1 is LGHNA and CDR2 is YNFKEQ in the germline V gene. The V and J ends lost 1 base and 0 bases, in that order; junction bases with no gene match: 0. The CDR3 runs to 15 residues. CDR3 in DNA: TGTGCCAGCAGCCAAGGGACAGGGGTGAACACTGAAGCTTTCTTT. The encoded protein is CASSQGTGVNTEAFF.

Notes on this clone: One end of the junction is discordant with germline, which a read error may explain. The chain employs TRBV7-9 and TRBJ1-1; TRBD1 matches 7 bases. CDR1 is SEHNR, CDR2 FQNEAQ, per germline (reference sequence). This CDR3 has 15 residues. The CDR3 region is CASSQRQGVYGEAFF. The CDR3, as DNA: TGCGCCAGCAGCCAAAGACAGGGCGTCTATGGTGAAGCTTTCTTT. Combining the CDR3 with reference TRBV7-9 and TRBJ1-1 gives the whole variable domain DTGVSQNPRHKITKRGQNVTFRCDPISEHNRLYWYRQTLGQGPEFLTYFQNEAQLEKSRLLSDRFSAERPKGSFSTLEIQRTEQGDSAMYLCASSQRQGVYGEAFFGQGTRLTVV.

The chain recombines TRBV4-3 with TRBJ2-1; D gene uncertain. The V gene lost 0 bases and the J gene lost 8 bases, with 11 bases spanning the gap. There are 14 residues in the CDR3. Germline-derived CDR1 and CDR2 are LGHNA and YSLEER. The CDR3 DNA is TGCGCCAGCAGCCAAGACCGTGCCGGGTATGAGCAGTTCTTC. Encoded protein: CASSQDRAGYEQFF.

The CDR3 spells CASTRRGRMDTEAFF. For the CDR3, the DNA is TGTGCCAGTACTCGACGAGGGAGGATGGACACTGAAGCTTTCTTT. V usage is TRBV19 and J usage is TRBJ1-1; the D is unclear. Germline V lookup: CDR1 LNHDA, CDR2 SQIVND (reference sequence). Trimming left V 7 bases short and J 3 bases short, with 18 bases between. This CDR3 comprises 15 residues. The variable domain in full, completed from reference TRBV19 and TRBJ1-1, reads DGGITQSPKYLFRKEGQNVTLSCEQNLNHDAMYWYRQDPGQGLRLIYYSQIVNDFQKGDIAEGYSVSREKKESFPLTVTSAQKNPTAFYLCASTRRGRMDTEAFFGQGTRLTVV.